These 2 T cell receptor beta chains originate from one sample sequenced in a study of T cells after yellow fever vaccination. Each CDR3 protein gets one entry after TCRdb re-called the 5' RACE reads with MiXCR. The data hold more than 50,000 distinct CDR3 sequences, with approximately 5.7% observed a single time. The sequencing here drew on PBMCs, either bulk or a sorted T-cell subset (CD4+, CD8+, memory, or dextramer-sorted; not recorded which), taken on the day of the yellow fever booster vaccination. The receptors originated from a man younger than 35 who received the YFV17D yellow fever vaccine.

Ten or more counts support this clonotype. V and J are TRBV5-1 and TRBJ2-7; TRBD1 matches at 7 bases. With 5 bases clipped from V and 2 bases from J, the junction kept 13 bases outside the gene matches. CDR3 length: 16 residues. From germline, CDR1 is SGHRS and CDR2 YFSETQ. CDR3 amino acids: CASRNLPGQNTYEQYF. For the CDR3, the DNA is TGCGCCAGCAGAAACTTACCGGGACAGAACACCTACGAGCAGTACTTC. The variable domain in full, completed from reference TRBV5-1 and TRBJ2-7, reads KAGVTQTPRYLIKTRGQQVTLSCSPISGHRSVSWYQQTPGQGLQFLFEYFSETQRNKGNFPGRFSGRQFSNSRSEMNVSTLELGDSALYLCASRNLPGQNTYEQYFGPGTRLTVT.

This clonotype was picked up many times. The CDR3 region has the DNA TGTGCCAGCAGTTGGACAGGGGGTACCAACAATGAGCAGTTCTTC. The encoded protein is CASSWTGGTNNEQFF. The V and J genes are TRBV7-9 and TRBJ2-1; 10 bases align to TRBD1. The CDR3 covers 15 residues. The germline V gene encodes CDR1 SEHNR and CDR2 FQNEAQ (reference sequence). The V gene end was trimmed by 6 bases and the J gene end by 5 bases; junction bases not matched to a gene: 7.